The rows below give T cell receptor beta chains drawn from one sample of a study of blood T cell repertoires in COVID-19. The protocol was immunoSEQ multiplex PCR, while the TCRdb copy is restricted to in-frame clones and leaves out a portion. The sample records roughly 62,000 clones, approximately 79% being singletons. The source material was peripheral blood. These receptors came from a woman older than 75 with active or convalescent COVID-19. Both conserved end residues are part of each CDR3. Fields, in order: D gene, J gene, clone size, V gene, CDR3 DNA, CDR3 protein. D genes are given only for firm matches. Some rows have no size entry. The others give once, few or many, or a class for an expanded clone.

.,TRBJ2-7,.,TRBV4-2,TGTGCCAGCAGCCAACCAGGGGATTCCTACGAGCAGTACTTC,CASSQPGDSYEQYF
.,TRBJ1-3,.,TRBV6-1,TGTGCCAGCAGTGAAAGAGGAACTGGAAACACCATATATTTT,CASSERGTGNTIYF
TRBD1,TRBJ1-4,.,TRBV19,TGTGCCAGTAGGTTCACAGGGGGCAACAGTGAAAAACTGTTTTTT,CASRFTGGNSEKLFF
.,TRBJ1-5,.,TRBV3-1/TRBV3-2,TGTGCCAGCAGCCAATCCCTAAATCAGCCCCAGCATTTT,CASSQSLNQPQHF
.,TRBJ2-7,.,TRBV20-1,TGCAGTGCTGAGCAAACCTACGAGCAGTACTTC,CSAEQTYEQYF
.,TRBJ1-2,.,TRBV6-1,TGTGCCAGCAGTGAAGCGCTGGGCAGGGCGAAGGATGGCTACACCTTC,CASSEALGRAKDGYTF
.,TRBJ1-6,.,TRBV5-1,TGCGCCAGCAGCCCCCGGAGTGGGCCCCAGCGGAGTTCACCCCTCCACTTT,CASSPRSGPQRSSPLHF
TRBD2,TRBJ2-5,.,TRBV11-2,TGTGCCAGCAGCTCGGGACTAGCGGGGGCTTGGAGGGAGACCCAGTACTTC,CASSSGLAGAWRETQYF
TRBD2,TRBJ2-7,.,TRBV10-3,TGTGCCATCAGTGATCAAGCGGGAGGTTCCTACGAGCAGTACTTC,CAISDQAGGSYEQYF
TRBD2,TRBJ2-5,.,TRBV7-7,TGTGCCAGCAGCTTGGGACTAGGGTTACAAGAGACCCAGTACTTC,CASSLGLGLQETQYF
TRBD1,TRBJ2-7,.,TRBV6-5,TGTGCCAGCAGTTACCTAACGGGACAGGGGTGGGACGAGCAGTACTTC,CASSYLTGQGWDEQYF
.,TRBJ1-6,.,TRBV7-3,TGTGCCAGCAGCTTAAATGGACTCGCTGCGGGGTCACCCCTCCACTTT,CASSLNGLAAGSPLHF
.,TRBJ1-3,.,TRBV11-3,TGTGCCAGCAGCTTCGGAGTCTCTGGAAACACCATATATTTT,CASSFGVSGNTIYF
TRBD1,TRBJ1-5,.,TRBV19,TGTGCCAGTAACCGAGAGCCGGGACAGGGGGCGAATCAGCCCCAGCATTTT,CASNREPGQGANQPQHF
.,TRBJ2-3,few,TRBV7-2,TGTGCCAGCAGCGCCCAGGGGAGCACAGATACGCAGTATTTT,CASSAQGSTDTQYF
TRBD2,TRBJ2-3,.,TRBV19,TGTGCCAGTAGTACTAGCGGGGCAAGCACAGATACGCAGTATTTT,CASSTSGASTDTQYF
.,TRBJ2-7,once,TRBV5-6,.,CASSSRQGEQYFGF
.,TRBJ1-5,.,TRBV19,TGTGCCAGTAGACGGGGGGGCCAAAGCAATCAGCCCCAGCATTTT,CASRRGGQSNQPQHF
.,TRBJ2-1,.,TRBV29-1,TGCAGCGTACAAGCGTCCAATGAGCAGTTCTTC,CSVQASNEQFF
TRBD1,TRBJ1-2,few,TRBV6-6,TGTGCCAGCAGTGAGACAGGGGGCGGCTACACCTTC,CASSETGGGYTF
.,TRBJ1-2,once,TRBV7-9,TGTGCCAGCAGCCCCGTCGGGGTGGAAAGAGATGGCTACACCTTC,CASSPVGVERDGYTF
.,TRBJ1-2,.,TRBV5-1,TGCGCCAGCAGCCGGGAACTCTATGGCTACACCTTC,CASSRELYGYTF
.,TRBJ1-6,.,TRBV12-3/TRBV12-4,TGTGCCAGCAGCGGGGACAACAATTCACCCCTCCACTTT,CASSGDNNSPLHF
.,TRBJ1-1,.,TRBV5-5,TGTGCCAGCAGCTTGGGGACAACGAACACTGAAGCTTTCTTT,CASSLGTTNTEAFF
.,TRBJ2-5,.,TRBV9,TGTGCCAGCAGCGTAGTAGGGGAAGGATTGGAGACCCAGTACTTC,CASSVVGEGLETQYF
.,TRBJ2-5,.,TRBV5-4,TGTGCCAGCAGCTTGGTTCCGACAGCTACTCAAGAGACCCAGTACTTC,CASSLVPTATQETQYF
.,TRBJ2-2,once,TRBV18,TGTGCCAGCTCACCTCTGGGACATTCGAACACCGGGGAGCTGTTTTTT,CASSPLGHSNTGELFF
TRBD1,TRBJ1-1,.,TRBV19,TGTGCCAGCAGGTGGGGACAGGGAAACACTGAAGCTTTCTTT,CASRWGQGNTEAFF
TRBD1,TRBJ1-1,.,TRBV5-1,TGCGCCAGCAGCTTGGTGGGGACAGGGGGCGCGTACACTGAAGCTTTCTTT,CASSLVGTGGAYTEAFF
.,TRBJ1-3,few,TRBV9,TGTGCCAGCAGCGTTAGCGGTTCCTCTGGAAACACCATATATTTT,CASSVSGSSGNTIYF
.,TRBJ1-2,.,TRBV7-9,TGTGCCAGCAGCCCTACCGGACTTGGCTACACCTTC,CASSPTGLGYTF
.,TRBJ2-2,few,TRBV25-1,TGTGCCAGCAGTGATTCGGGCAGGGCTATCTCGAACACCGGGGAGCTGTTTTTT,CASSDSGRAISNTGELFF